This T cell receptor (beta chain) was observed in a study of cytomegalovirus exposure and HLA in healthy donors. The study, taken as a whole, reports: According to an earlier analysis, most TCR beta V segments yielded productive rearrangements about 87% or about 30% of the time. An ancestry cluster, one associated with Asian ancestry, reportedly showed fewer N-insertions than the approximately 660-donor mean in a later analysis. As was reported, the HLA-A and HLA-B alleles of most subjects were accurately predicted from TCR beta sequences. Associated with cytomegalovirus, according to the listing, were 150 to 200 TCR beta chains.

Primers: 60 Vbeta forward and 13 Jbeta reverse. Assay used: immunoSEQ multiplex PCR; TCRdb lists only in-frame clones, some missing. This repertoire shows 130,000 to 150,000 clones, 60% to 85% found once; its top ten account for about 6.9%. CDR1 and CDR2 (germline): SNHLY, FYNNEI. The CDR3 sequence is 14 residues long. V shed 7 bases, J shed 3 bases, and the junction held 8 bases outside the gene matches. Concerning this clone itself: Its target is not known.

The V gene is TRBV2, the J gene TRBJ1-2; 7 positions match TRBD1. The receptor comes from a middle-aged woman in good health and CMV-seropositive. What was sequenced was PBMCs. CDR3 in amino acids: CASTRKGADYGYTF. Here the CDR3 DNA reads TGTGCCAGCACTCGTAAGGGGGCGGACTATGGCTACACCTTC.